This TCR beta chain came from a study of blood T cell repertoires in COVID-19. Study-level background: Sites across the United States, Italy and Spain contributed samples from acute and convalescent COVID-19. The analysed material was cDNA or gDNA that came from T cells, B-cell-depleted T cells, or PBMCs.

CDR1 LNHDA and CDR2 SQIVND come from the germline V gene (reference sequence). This CDR3 has 14 residues. The V and J ends lost 6 bases and 8 bases, in that order; junction bases with no gene match: 10. Per the authors' pipeline: Using reference gene primer amplification, nucleated cell counts were estimated. Assay used: immunoSEQ multiplex PCR; TCRdb lists only in-frame clones, some missing. V, J and clone size are taken as reported in that table, and D and trimming were inferred from the DNA itself. There are about 190,000 clones in the sample; 88% occur only once, and around 4.8% lies in the top ten.

The rearrangement links TRBV19 to TRBJ1-2, with 9 positions matching TRBD1. The TCR was taken from a human donor in a cohort sampled during active COVID-19. Sequenced material: peripheral blood. CDR3 nucleotides: TGTGCCAGTAGGACCGGGACAGGGATAGGGGGCTACACCTTC. It encodes CASRTGTGIGGYTF.